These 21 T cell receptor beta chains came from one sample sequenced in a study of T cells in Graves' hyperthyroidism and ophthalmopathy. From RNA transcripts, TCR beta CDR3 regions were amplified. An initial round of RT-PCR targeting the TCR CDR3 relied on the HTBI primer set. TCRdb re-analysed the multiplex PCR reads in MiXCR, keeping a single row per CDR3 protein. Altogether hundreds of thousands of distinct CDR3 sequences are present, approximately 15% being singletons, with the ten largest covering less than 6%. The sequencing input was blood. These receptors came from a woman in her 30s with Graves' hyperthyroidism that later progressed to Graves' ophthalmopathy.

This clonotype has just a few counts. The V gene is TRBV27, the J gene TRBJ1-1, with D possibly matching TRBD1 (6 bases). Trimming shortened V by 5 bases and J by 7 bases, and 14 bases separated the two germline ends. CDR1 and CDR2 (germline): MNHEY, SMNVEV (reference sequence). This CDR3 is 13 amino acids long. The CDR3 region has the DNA TGTGCCAGCAGTACCCACAGGGCTGGTGAAGCTTTCTTT. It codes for CASSTHRAGEAFF.

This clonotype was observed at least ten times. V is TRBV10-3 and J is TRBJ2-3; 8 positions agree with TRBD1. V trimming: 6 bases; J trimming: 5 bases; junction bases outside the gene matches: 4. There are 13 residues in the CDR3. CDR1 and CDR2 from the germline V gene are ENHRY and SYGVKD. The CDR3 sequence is CAIRPGGEDTQYF. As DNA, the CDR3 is TGTGCCATCAGGCCAGGGGGCGAAGATACGCAGTATTTT.

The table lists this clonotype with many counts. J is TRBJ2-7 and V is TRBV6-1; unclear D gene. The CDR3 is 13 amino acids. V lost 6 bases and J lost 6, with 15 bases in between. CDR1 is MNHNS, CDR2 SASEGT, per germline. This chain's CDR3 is CASSATKLSEQYF. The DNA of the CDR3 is TGTGCCAGCAGCGCCACCAAGTTGAGCGAGCAGTACTTC.

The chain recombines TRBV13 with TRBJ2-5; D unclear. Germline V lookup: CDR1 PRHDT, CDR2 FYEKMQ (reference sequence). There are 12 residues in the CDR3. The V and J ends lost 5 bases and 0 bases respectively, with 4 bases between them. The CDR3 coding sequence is TGTGCCAGCAGCAACAACCAAGAGACCCAGTACTTC. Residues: CASSNNQETQYF.

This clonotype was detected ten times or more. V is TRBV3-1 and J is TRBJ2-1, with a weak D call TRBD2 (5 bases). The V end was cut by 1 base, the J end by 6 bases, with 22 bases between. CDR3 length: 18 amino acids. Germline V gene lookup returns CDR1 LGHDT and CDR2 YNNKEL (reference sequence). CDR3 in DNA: TGTGCCAGCAGCCAAGGACCTGGAATGAGCGGATTCGCCAATGAGCAGTTCTTC. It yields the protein CASSQGPGMSGFANEQFF.

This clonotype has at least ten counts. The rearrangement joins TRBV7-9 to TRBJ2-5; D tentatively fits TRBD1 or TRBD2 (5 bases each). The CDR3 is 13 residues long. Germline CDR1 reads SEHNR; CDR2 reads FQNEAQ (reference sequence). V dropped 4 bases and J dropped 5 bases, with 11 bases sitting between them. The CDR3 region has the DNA TGTGCCAGCAGCTCGGGACCTGTGGAGACCCAGTACTTC. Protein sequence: CASSSGPVETQYF.

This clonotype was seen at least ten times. CDR3 sequence reads: CSVDPGQRLYGYTF. The DNA for the CDR3 is TGCAGCGTTGACCCGGGACAGCGCCTCTATGGCTACACCTTC. The V call is TRBV29-1, the J call TRBJ1-2; 7 positions match TRBD1. CDR3 size: 14 residues. Germline assignment: CDR1 SQVTM and CDR2 ANQGSEA. Unmatched junction bases numbered 8, after V lost 3 bases and J lost 4 bases. The full variable domain, completed using reference TRBV29-1 and TRBJ1-2, is SAVISQKPSRDICQRGTSLTIQCQVDSQVTMMFWYRQQPGQSLTLIATANQGSEATYESGFVIDKFPISRPNLTFSTLTVSNMSPEDSSIYLCSVDPGQRLYGYTFGSGTRLTVV.

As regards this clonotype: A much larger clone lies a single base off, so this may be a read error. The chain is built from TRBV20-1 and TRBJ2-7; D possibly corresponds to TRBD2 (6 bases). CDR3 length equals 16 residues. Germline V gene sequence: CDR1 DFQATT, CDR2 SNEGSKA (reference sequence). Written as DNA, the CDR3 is TGCGGTGCTACCGGGACTGAGTCAGGCGGAGGGTACGAGCAGTACTTC. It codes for CGATGTESGGGYEQYF.

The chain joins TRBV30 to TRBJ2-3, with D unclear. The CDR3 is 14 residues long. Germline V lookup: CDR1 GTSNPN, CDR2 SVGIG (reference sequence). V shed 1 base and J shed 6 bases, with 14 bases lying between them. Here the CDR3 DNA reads TGTGCCTGGAGTGCCGGGCAGATGGCCGATACGCAGTATTTT. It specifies CAWSAGQMADTQYF.

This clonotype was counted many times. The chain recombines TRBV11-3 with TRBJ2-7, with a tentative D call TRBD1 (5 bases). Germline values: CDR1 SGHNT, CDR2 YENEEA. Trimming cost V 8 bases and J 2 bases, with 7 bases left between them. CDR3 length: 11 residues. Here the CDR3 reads CASADTYEQYF. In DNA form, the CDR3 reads TGTGCCAGCGCGGACACCTACGAGCAGTACTTC.

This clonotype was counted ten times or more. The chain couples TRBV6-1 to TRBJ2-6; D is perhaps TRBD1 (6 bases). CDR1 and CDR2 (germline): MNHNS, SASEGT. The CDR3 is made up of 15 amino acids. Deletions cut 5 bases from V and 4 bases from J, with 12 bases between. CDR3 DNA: TGTGCCAGCAGTTCCAGTGGGGGCGGGGCCAACGTCCTGACTTTC. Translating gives CASSSSGGGANVLTF.

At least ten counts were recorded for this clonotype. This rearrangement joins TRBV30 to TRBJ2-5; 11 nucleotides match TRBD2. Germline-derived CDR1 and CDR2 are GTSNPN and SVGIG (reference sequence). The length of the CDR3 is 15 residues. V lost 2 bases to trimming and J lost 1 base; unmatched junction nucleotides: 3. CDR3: CAWSQGLAAQETQYF. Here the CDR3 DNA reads TGTGCCTGGAGTCAGGGACTAGCGGCCCAAGAGACCCAGTACTTC.

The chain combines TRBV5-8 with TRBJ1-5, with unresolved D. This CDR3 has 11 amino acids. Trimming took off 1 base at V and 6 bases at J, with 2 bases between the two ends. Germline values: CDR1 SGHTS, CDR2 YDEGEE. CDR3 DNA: TGTGCCAGCAGCTTGATTCAGCCCCAGCATTTT. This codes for CASSLIQPQHF.

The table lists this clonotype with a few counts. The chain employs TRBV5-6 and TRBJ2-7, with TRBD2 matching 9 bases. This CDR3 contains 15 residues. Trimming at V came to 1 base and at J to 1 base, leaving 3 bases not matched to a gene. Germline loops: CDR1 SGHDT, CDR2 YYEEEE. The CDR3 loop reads CASSLWRGGSYEQYF. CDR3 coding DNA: TGTGCCAGCAGCTTGTGGCGGGGGGGATCCTACGAGCAGTACTTC.

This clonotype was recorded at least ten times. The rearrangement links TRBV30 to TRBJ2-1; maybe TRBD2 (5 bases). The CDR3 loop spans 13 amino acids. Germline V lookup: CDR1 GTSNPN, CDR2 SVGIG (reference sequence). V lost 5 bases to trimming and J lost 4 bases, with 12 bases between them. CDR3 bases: TGTGCCTGGGGGTCGGAGGAATACAATGAGCAGTTCTTC. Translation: CAWGSEEYNEQFF.

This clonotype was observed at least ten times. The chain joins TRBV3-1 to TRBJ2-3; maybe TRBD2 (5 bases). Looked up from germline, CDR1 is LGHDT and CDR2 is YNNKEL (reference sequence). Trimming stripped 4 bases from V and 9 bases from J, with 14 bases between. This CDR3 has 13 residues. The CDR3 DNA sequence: TGTGCCAGCAGCCCGTTAAGCGGAGGCACGCAGTATTTT. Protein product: CASSPLSGGTQYF.

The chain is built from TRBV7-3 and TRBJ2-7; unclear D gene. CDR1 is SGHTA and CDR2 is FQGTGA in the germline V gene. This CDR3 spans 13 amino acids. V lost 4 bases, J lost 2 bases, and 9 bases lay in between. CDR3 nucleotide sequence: TGTGCCAGCAGCTGGGGAAATACCTACGAGCAGTACTTC. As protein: CASSWGNTYEQYF.

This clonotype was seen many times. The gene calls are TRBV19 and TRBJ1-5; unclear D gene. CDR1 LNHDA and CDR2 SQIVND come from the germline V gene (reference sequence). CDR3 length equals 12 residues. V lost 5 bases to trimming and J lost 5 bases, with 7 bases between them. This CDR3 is CASSVEDQPQHF. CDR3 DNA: TGTGCCAGTAGTGTCGAGGATCAGCCCCAGCATTTT.

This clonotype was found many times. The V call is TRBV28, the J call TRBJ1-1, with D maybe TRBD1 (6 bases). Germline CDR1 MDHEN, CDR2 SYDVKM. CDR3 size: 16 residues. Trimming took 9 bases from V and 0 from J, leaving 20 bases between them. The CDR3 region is CASVGGGGPMNTEAFF. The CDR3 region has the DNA TGTGCCAGTGTTGGGGGCGGGGGGCCCATGAACACTGAAGCTTTCTTT. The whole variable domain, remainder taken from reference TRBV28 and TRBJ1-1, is DVKVTQSSRYLVKRTGEKVFLECVQDMDHENMFWYRQDPGLGLRLIYFSYDVKMKEKGDIPEGYSVSREKKERFSLILESASTNQTSMYLCASVGGGGPMNTEAFFGQGTRLTVV.

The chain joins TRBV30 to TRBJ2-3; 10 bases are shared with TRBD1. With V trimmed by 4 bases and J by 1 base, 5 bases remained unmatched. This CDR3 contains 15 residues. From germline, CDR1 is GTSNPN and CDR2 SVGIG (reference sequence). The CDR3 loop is CAWNSGTGGTDTQYF. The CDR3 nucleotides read TGTGCCTGGAACTCCGGGACAGGGGGCACAGATACGCAGTATTTT.

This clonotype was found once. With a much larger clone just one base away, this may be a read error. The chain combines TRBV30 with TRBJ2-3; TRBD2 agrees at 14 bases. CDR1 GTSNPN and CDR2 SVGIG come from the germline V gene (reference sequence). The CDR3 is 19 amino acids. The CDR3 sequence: CAWSVATSGRAGITGTQYF. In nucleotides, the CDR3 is TGTGCCTGGAGTGTTGCGACTAGCGGGAGGGCCGGTATCACAGGTACGCAGTATTTT. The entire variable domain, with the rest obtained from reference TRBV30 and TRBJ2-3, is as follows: SQTIHQWPATLVQPVGSPLSLECTVEGTSNPNLYWYRQAAGRGLQLLFYSVGIGQISSEVPQNLSASRPQDRQFILSSKKLLLSDSGFYLCAWSVATSGRAGITGTQYFGPGTRLTVL.